What follows are 25 T cell receptor beta chains derived from one specimen sequenced in a study of post-analysis software for immune sequencing data. Researchers reported that TCR beta cDNA libraries carried unique molecular identifiers. TCRdb re-analysed the PCR reads in MiXCR, keeping a single row per CDR3 protein. The profile shows hundreds of thousands of distinct CDR3 sequences, approximately 50% of them singletons. Overall study findings and caveats: About five TRBV segments (TRBV5-6, TRBV5-1 and TRBV20-1 among them) occurred more frequently in patients than in controls.

These receptors' targets are unknown. The sample taken for sequencing was blood. Receptor source: a girl between 10 and 17 years old with multiple sclerosis.

CDR3 bases: TGCAGCGCTGTGCCACAGGGGCCGCGACAGGGAACTAACTATGGCTACACCTTC. Translated: CSAVPQGPRQGTNYGYTF. V usage is TRBV29-1 and J usage is TRBJ1-2; 7 bases align to TRBD1. The V gene's germline CDR1 is SQVTM and CDR2 ANQGSEA. The CDR3 has 18 residues. V dropped 7 bases and J dropped 0; count of bases not matched to a gene: 20.

The genes are TRBV6-4 and TRBJ1-2; TRBD1 aligns across 11 bases. CDR3 length equals 14 residues. In germline, CDR1 is MRHNA, CDR2 SNTAGT. V lost 7 bases, J lost 7 bases, and 8 bases stayed unmatched. The CDR3 here is CASKPGQGVGGYTF. In DNA form, the CDR3 reads TGTGCCAGCAAGCCGGGACAGGGGGTTGGTGGCTACACCTTC.

The V gene is TRBV3-1, the J gene TRBJ2-1, with TRBD2 matching over 7 bases. The ends lost 0 bases at V and 7 bases at J; junction bases unmatched: 9. Germline loops: CDR1 LGHDT, CDR2 YNNKEL (reference sequence). This CDR3 has 16 residues. The CDR3 bases are TGTGCCAGCAGCCAAGAATTAGGGAGGGGCAGGAATGAGCAGTTCTTC. Its translation is CASSQELGRGRNEQFF.

This clonotype was counted at least ten times. V usage is TRBV20-1 and J usage is TRBJ1-2; D is ambiguous. The V and J ends lost 8 bases and 8 bases respectively, with 21 bases between them. There are 13 residues in the CDR3. Germline CDR1 reads DFQATT; CDR2 reads SNEGSKA (reference sequence). CDR3: CSTSEDGSAGYTF. In nucleotides, the CDR3 is TGCAGTACCTCTGAGGATGGGTCGGCGGGCTACACCTTC.

Of note for this clonotype: One end of the junction does not line up with germline, which may come from a read error. The V and J genes are TRBV7-9 and TRBJ2-3; 8 bases fit TRBD2. The CDR3 has 18 amino acids. From germline, CDR1 is SEHNR and CDR2 FQNEAQ (reference sequence). CDR3 bases: TGTGTCAGCAGCCCTCCCTTTCCCCAGCGGGAGTTAACAGATACGCAGTATTTT. Its translation: CVSSPPFPQRELTDTQYF.

The genes are TRBV20-1 and TRBJ2-3; D call uncertain. The CDR3 consists of 14 residues. The ends were cut back, 6 bases at V and 1 base at J, with 14 bases in the middle. CDR1 is DFQATT, CDR2 SNEGSKA, per germline (reference sequence). The CDR3 protein is CSASREEGTDTQYF. In nucleotides, the CDR3 is TGCAGTGCCTCCCGAGAGGAAGGCACAGATACGCAGTATTTT.

A single count supports this clonotype. The chain uses TRBV5-1 and TRBJ2-3; D is possibly TRBD1 (7 bases). V was clipped by 7 bases and J by 0 bases, with 12 bases between them. The CDR3 runs 14 residues. Germline CDR1 SGHRS, CDR2 YFSETQ. The CDR3 DNA is TGCGCCAGCGCGGGACAGTCTAGCACAGATACGCAGTATTTT. Translated: CASAGQSSTDTQYF. The full variable domain, rest sourced from reference TRBV5-1 and TRBJ2-3, is KAGVTQTPRYLIKTRGQQVTLSCSPISGHRSVSWYQQTPGQGLQFLFEYFSETQRNKGNFPGRFSGRQFSNSRSEMNVSTLELGDSALYLCASAGQSSTDTQYFGPGTRLTVL.

The chain uses TRBV2 and TRBJ2-1; 9 bases fit TRBD2. The J call is in doubt because the DNA end fits TRBJ2-7 better. Germline assignment: CDR1 SNHLY and CDR2 FYNNEI. There are 16 residues in the CDR3. The CDR3 is CASSPMGLASYNEQYF. CDR3 bases: TGTGCCAGCAGTCCGATGGGACTAGCATCCTACAATGAGCAGTACTTC.

Written as DNA, the CDR3 is TGTGCCAGCAGCCAGACGGGACTAGCGGGCAGACTAGCCAAAAACATTCAGTACTTC. The encoded protein is CASSQTGLAGRLAKNIQYF. This chain connects TRBV3-1 to TRBJ2-7; TRBD2 aligns across 12 bases. The J call may be mistaken, given a closer DNA end match to TRBJ2-4. This CDR3 region has 19 residues. The germline V gene has CDR1 LGHDT and CDR2 YNNKEL (reference sequence).

This chain connects TRBV5-1 to TRBJ2-7; 8 bases fit TRBD1. This CDR3 is built from 15 residues. Germline CDR1 and CDR2: SGHRS and YFSETQ. With 3 bases clipped from V and 0 bases from J, the junction kept 5 bases outside the gene matches. DNA for the CDR3: TGCGCCAGCAGCTATGGGACAGGAGACTCCTACGAGCAGTACTTC. Translated: CASSYGTGDSYEQYF. Based on the CDR3 plus reference TRBV5-1 and TRBJ2-7, the full variable domain is KAGVTQTPRYLIKTRGQQVTLSCSPISGHRSVSWYQQTPGQGLQFLFEYFSETQRNKGNFPGRFSGRQFSNSRSEMNVSTLELGDSALYLCASSYGTGDSYEQYFGPGTRLTVT.

The chain carries TRBV12-3 or TRBV12-4 and TRBJ2-1; 8 nucleotides match TRBD2. The CDR3 is made up of 13 amino acids. J was trimmed by 7 bases and V by 7 bases; bases with no gene match: 6. CDR3 protein: CASMIAGTNEQFF. CDR3 nucleotides: TGTGCCAGCATGATAGCGGGGACTAATGAGCAGTTCTTC.

This clonotype occurred many times. The J gene is TRBJ2-7, the V gene TRBV29-1; D is unclear. With 5 bases removed from V and 3 bases from J, the gap between germline ends came to 11 bases. Germline CDR1 SQVTM, CDR2 ANQGSEA. The CDR3 length is 12 residues. CDR3 loop: CSVRTEHYEQYF. CDR3 DNA sequence: TGCAGCGTTCGGACGGAACACTACGAGCAGTACTTC.

The chain recombines TRBV12-5 with TRBJ2-3; D call uncertain. This CDR3 is built from 13 residues. Germline V gene data show CDR1 as LGHNT and CDR2 as FRNRAP. Between the trimmed V and J ends, which lost 5 bases and 4 bases, there was a span of 10 bases. The CDR3 sequence is CASGISRPDTQYF. The CDR3 DNA sequence: TGTGCTAGTGGTATCTCCAGGCCAGATACGCAGTATTTT.

The V gene is TRBV2, the J gene TRBJ2-3; D might be TRBD2 (7 bases). Germline values: CDR1 SNHLY, CDR2 FYNNEI. Trimming cost V 6 bases and J 2 bases, with 21 bases left between them. The CDR3 covers 17 residues. Here the CDR3 DNA reads TGTGCCAGCAGCGTTTGGGGGCTAGCGGAGATCACAGATACGCAGTATTTT. Translation: CASSVWGLAEITDTQYF.

The genes are TRBV18 and TRBJ2-1, with a possible D match to TRBD1 (6 bases). The germline CDR1 and CDR2 sequences are KGHSH and LQKENI. This CDR3 is 17 amino acids long. The V and J ends lost 4 bases and 2 bases respectively, with 18 bases between them. The DNA of the CDR3 is TGTGCCAGCTCACTCAGGCAGGGGACGGGGACCTACAATGAGCAGTTCTTC. This sequence encodes CASSLRQGTGTYNEQFF.

The rearrangement uses TRBV7-8 and TRBJ1-1, with D possibly matching TRBD1 (5 bases). With 2 bases removed from V and 5 bases from J, the gap between germline ends came to 15 bases. This CDR3 has 15 residues. CDR1 and CDR2 (germline): SGHVS, FQNEAQ. The CDR3 here is CASSLLGQGGTEAFF. The CDR3 DNA follows: TGTGCCAGCAGCTTATTAGGGCAGGGCGGAACTGAAGCTTTCTTT.

The gene calls are TRBV4-2 and TRBJ1-2; D remains unclear. V was pared by 0 bases and J by 1 base, with 6 bases between. Germline CDR1 LGHNA, CDR2 YNFKEQ. This CDR3 is built from 14 residues. In DNA form, the CDR3 reads TGTGCCAGCAGCCAAGATAACATTAACTATGGCTACACCTTC. Protein product: CASSQDNINYGYTF.

The rearrangement uses TRBV5-4 and TRBJ2-3; weak D call: TRBD1 (6 bases). Between the trimmed V and J ends, which lost 3 bases and 3 bases, there was a span of 14 bases. From germline, CDR1 is SGHNT and CDR2 YYREEE (reference sequence). This CDR3 contains 15 residues. The CDR3 DNA is TGTGCCAGCAGCTCGAAACAGGGTGGAACAGATACGCAGTATTTT. This encodes CASSSKQGGTDTQYF. Full variable domain (rest looked up from reference TRBV5-4 and TRBJ2-3): ETGVTQSPTHLIKTRGQQVTLRCSSQSGHNTVSWYQQALGQGPQFIFQYYREEENGRGNFPPRFSGLQFPNYSSELNVNALELDDSALYLCASSSKQGGTDTQYFGPGTRLTVL.

The rearrangement joins TRBV7-8 to TRBJ2-3; D is uncertain. Germline-derived CDR1 and CDR2 are SGHVS and FQNEAQ. The CDR3 totals 14 residues. Deletions cut 0 bases from V and 12 bases from J, with 16 bases between. CDR3 protein: CASSLARVPQAQYF. The CDR3 nucleotides read TGTGCCAGCAGCTTAGCGCGAGTCCCGCAGGCACAGTATTTT.

The rearrangement joins TRBV7-9 to TRBJ1-4; D unresolved. CDR1 and CDR2 (germline): SEHNR, FQNEAQ (reference sequence). The CDR3 consists of 12 residues. The V end was cut by 1 base, the J end by 12 bases, with 9 bases between. CDR3 nucleotides: TGTGCCAGCAGCTTAGGGGGAAAGGAACTGTTTTTT. Protein: CASSLGGKELFF. Combining the CDR3 with reference TRBV7-9 and TRBJ1-4 gives the whole variable domain DTGVSQNPRHKITKRGQNVTFRCDPISEHNRLYWYRQTLGQGPEFLTYFQNEAQLEKSRLLSDRFSAERPKGSFSTLEIQRTEQGDSAMYLCASSLGGKELFFGSGTQLSVL.

This clonotype was detected once. Germline and junction disagree at one end, which may indicate a read error. This chain links TRBV2 with TRBJ2-1; D not certain. Germline V CDR1 and CDR2: SNHLY, FYNNEI. This CDR3 has 14 amino acids. For the CDR3, the DNA is TGTGCCAGCGCCTCAACCCGCTCCTACAATGAGCGGTTCTTC. Translation: CASASTRSYNERFF.

This clonotype has only one observation. The chain has TRBV29-1 and TRBJ1-1; 8 bases fit TRBD1. Unmatched junction bases numbered 7, after V lost 3 bases and J lost 7 bases. Germline loops: CDR1 SQVTM, CDR2 ANQGSEA. The CDR3 length is 13 residues. The CDR3 DNA follows: TGCAGCGTTGAGACAGGGGCAACAGTTGAAGCTTTCTTT. Translation gives CSVETGATVEAFF.

The chain is built from TRBV3-1 and TRBJ1-2; 7 bases are a match to TRBD1. The CDR3 covers 14 residues. After removal of 2 bases from V and 7 bases from J, the junction contained 7 bases not matched to a gene. Germline assignment: CDR1 LGHDT and CDR2 YNNKEL (reference sequence). The CDR3 is CASSQPDRAGGYTF. The CDR3 DNA reads as TGTGCCAGCAGCCAACCCGACAGGGCCGGTGGCTACACCTTC.

This clonotype came up a few times. V and J are TRBV5-1 and TRBJ2-7; D not resolved. Trimming left V 0 bases short and J 4 bases short, with 11 bases between. The length of the CDR3 is 14 residues. Germline V gene lookup returns CDR1 SGHRS and CDR2 YFSETQ. CDR3 residues: CASSLVDILYEQYF. CDR3 nucleotide sequence: TGCGCCAGCAGCTTGGTAGACATCCTTTACGAGCAGTACTTC.

This rearrangement joins TRBV11-2 to TRBJ1-4; 11 bases fit TRBD1. Germline V gene lookup returns CDR1 SGHAT and CDR2 FQNNGV. V lost 1 base and J lost 5; bases outside the gene matches: 0. This CDR3 comprises 15 residues. CDR3 loop: CASSLGDRGNEKLFF. CDR3 in DNA: TGTGCCAGCAGCTTAGGGGACAGGGGGAATGAAAAACTGTTTTTT.